The rows below give T cell receptor beta chains drawn from one sample of a study of early T cells in non-severe SARS-CoV-2 infection. TCRdb ran MiXCR on the 5' RACE reads and lists one entry per CDR3 protein. The data show about 80,000 distinct CDR3 sequences, over 9% seen once. The sequencing input was whole blood. The receptors were gathered from an adult who was a healthcare worker with PCR-confirmed SARS-CoV-2 infection or an uninfected control (not recorded which). Each CDR3 is given with its conserved first and last residue. A D gene is named only where the DNA matches it firmly. Only part of the rows carry a size: once, few, many, or a class if the clone is expanded.

cdr3_length: 15
clone_size: -
j_call: TRBJ2-1
v_call: TRBV5-1
d_call: TRBD2
cdr3_aa: CASSLKTSGDNEQFF
cdr3_nt: TGCGCCAGCAGCTTAAAAACTAGCGGGGACAATGAGCAGTTCTTC

cdr3_length: 11
clone_size: many
j_call: TRBJ1-5
v_call: TRBV5-5
d_call: -
cdr3_aa: CASSIKQPQHF
cdr3_nt: TGTGCCAGCAGCATCAAGCAGCCCCAGCATTTT

cdr3_length: 14
clone_size: -
j_call: TRBJ2-7
v_call: TRBV9
d_call: TRBD2
cdr3_aa: CASSVGSGGGEQYF
cdr3_nt: TGTGCCAGCAGCGTCGGTTCGGGAGGCGGCGAGCAGTACTTC

cdr3_length: 13
clone_size: few
j_call: TRBJ1-5
v_call: TRBV30
d_call: -
cdr3_aa: CAWSRERNQPQHF
cdr3_nt: TGTGCCTGGAGTCGGGAGCGAAATCAGCCCCAGCATTTT

cdr3_length: 12
clone_size: -
j_call: TRBJ2-7
v_call: TRBV12-3/TRBV12-4
d_call: -
cdr3_aa: CASSRARYEQYF
cdr3_nt: TGTGCCAGCAGCCGGGCCCGCTACGAGCAGTACTTC

cdr3_length: 14
clone_size: -
j_call: TRBJ2-7
v_call: TRBV28
d_call: -
cdr3_aa: CASTPGTFYYEQYF
cdr3_nt: TGTGCCAGCACCCCGGGAACCTTCTACTACGAGCAGTACTTC

cdr3_length: 14
clone_size: -
j_call: TRBJ2-3
v_call: TRBV13
d_call: TRBD2
cdr3_aa: CASSLRTSSDTQYF
cdr3_nt: TGTGCCAGCAGCCTACGGACTAGCTCAGATACGCAGTATTTT

cdr3_length: 14
clone_size: many
j_call: TRBJ2-1
v_call: TRBV10-1
d_call: TRBD2
cdr3_aa: CASSERTSGRGQFF
cdr3_nt: TGCGCCAGCAGTGAGAGGACTAGCGGGAGAGGGCAGTTCTTC

cdr3_length: 12
clone_size: many
j_call: TRBJ2-1
v_call: TRBV6-2/TRBV6-3
d_call: -
cdr3_aa: CASSYSGDEQFF
cdr3_nt: TGTGCCAGCAGTTACTCGGGAGATGAGCAGTTCTTC

cdr3_length: 15
clone_size: few
j_call: TRBJ2-1
v_call: TRBV7-7
d_call: TRBD2
cdr3_aa: CASSEGGPSYNEQFF
cdr3_nt: TGTGCCAGCAGCGAGGGAGGGCCCTCCTACAATGAGCAGTTCTTC

cdr3_length: 15
clone_size: -
j_call: TRBJ2-7
v_call: TRBV19
d_call: -
cdr3_aa: CASSIGTGRTYEQYF
cdr3_nt: TGTGCCAGTAGTATCGGAACAGGGAGGACCTACGAGCAGTACTTC

cdr3_length: 14
clone_size: -
j_call: TRBJ2-7
v_call: TRBV6-1
d_call: -
cdr3_aa: CASSERGHTYEQYF
cdr3_nt: TGTGCCAGCAGTGAACGGGGGCACACCTACGAGCAGTACTTC

cdr3_length: 13
clone_size: few
j_call: TRBJ1-2
v_call: TRBV20-1
d_call: -
cdr3_aa: CSAVRGVTYGYTF
cdr3_nt: TGCAGTGCTGTACGGGGGGTAACCTATGGCTACACCTTC

cdr3_length: 15
clone_size: many
j_call: TRBJ1-2
v_call: TRBV5-6
d_call: TRBD1
cdr3_aa: CASSFDRAFNYGYTF
cdr3_nt: TGTGCCAGCAGCTTCGACAGGGCGTTTAACTATGGCTACACCTTC

cdr3_length: 10
clone_size: -
j_call: TRBJ2-1
v_call: TRBV29-1
d_call: -
cdr3_aa: CSVEVNEQFF
cdr3_nt: TGCAGCGTTGAAGTCAATGAGCAGTTCTTC

cdr3_length: 13
clone_size: -
j_call: TRBJ2-7
v_call: TRBV18
d_call: -
cdr3_aa: CASSAGQSYEQYF
cdr3_nt: TGTGCCAGCTCAGCTGGACAGTCCTACGAGCAGTACTTC

cdr3_length: 15
clone_size: many
j_call: TRBJ1-2
v_call: TRBV5-1
d_call: -
cdr3_aa: CASSIDQIGGHGYTF
cdr3_nt: TGCGCCAGCAGCATTGACCAAATCGGTGGGCATGGCTACACCTTC

cdr3_length: 12
clone_size: few
j_call: TRBJ2-1
v_call: TRBV5-4
d_call: -
cdr3_aa: CASSPRPGEQFF
cdr3_nt: TGTGCCAGCAGCCCGCGGCCTGGTGAGCAGTTCTTC

cdr3_length: 15
clone_size: many
j_call: TRBJ1-5
v_call: TRBV20-1
d_call: -
cdr3_aa: CSAGGGDYSNQPQHF
cdr3_nt: TGCAGTGCTGGAGGGGGGGATTATAGCAATCAGCCCCAGCATTTT

cdr3_length: 12
clone_size: many
j_call: TRBJ2-1
v_call: TRBV7-6
d_call: -
cdr3_aa: CASSLFPNEQFF
cdr3_nt: TGTGCCAGCAGCTTGTTCCCGAATGAGCAGTTCTTC

cdr3_length: 13
clone_size: -
j_call: TRBJ2-1
v_call: TRBV7-3
d_call: -
cdr3_aa: CGSSQTITHEQFF
cdr3_nt: TGTGGCAGCAGCCAAACTATAACCCATGAGCAGTTCTTC

cdr3_length: 16
clone_size: -
j_call: TRBJ2-3
v_call: TRBV11-2
d_call: TRBD2
cdr3_aa: CASSLGTSGRSDTQYF
cdr3_nt: TGTGCCAGCAGCTTAGGGACTAGCGGGAGATCAGATACGCAGTATTTT

cdr3_length: 15
clone_size: many
j_call: TRBJ2-3
v_call: TRBV7-6
d_call: -
cdr3_aa: CASSSSPVRTDTQYF
cdr3_nt: TGTGCCAGCAGCTCCAGCCCGGTGCGGACAGATACGCAGTATTTT

cdr3_length: 12
clone_size: -
j_call: TRBJ1-1
v_call: TRBV5-4
d_call: TRBD1
cdr3_aa: CASSWTGTEAFF
cdr3_nt: TGTGCCAGCAGCTGGACAGGGACTGAAGCTTTCTTT

cdr3_length: 14
clone_size: few
j_call: TRBJ2-3
v_call: TRBV18
d_call: -
cdr3_aa: CASSTTGRTDTQYF
cdr3_nt: TGTGCCAGCTCCACCACAGGGCGGACAGATACGCAGTATTTT

cdr3_length: 14
clone_size: many
j_call: TRBJ2-7
v_call: TRBV20-1
d_call: -
cdr3_aa: CSARGTGSVYEQYF
cdr3_nt: TGCAGTGCTAGGGGCACAGGGAGCGTCTACGAGCAGTACTTC

cdr3_length: 16
clone_size: many
j_call: TRBJ1-6
v_call: TRBV28
d_call: -
cdr3_aa: CASSLFSAAYNSPLHF
cdr3_nt: TGTGCCAGCAGTTTATTTTCGGCGGCATATAATTCACCCCTCCACTTT

cdr3_length: 16
clone_size: many
j_call: TRBJ2-2
v_call: TRBV10-2
d_call: TRBD2
cdr3_aa: CASTLGLAGVTGELFF
cdr3_nt: TGCGCCAGCACCCTGGGACTAGCGGGAGTCACCGGGGAGCTGTTTTTT

cdr3_length: 12
clone_size: many
j_call: TRBJ1-3
v_call: TRBV20-1
d_call: -
cdr3_aa: CSAYPAGGTIYF
cdr3_nt: TGCAGTGCCTACCCCGCGGGGGGCACCATATATTTT

cdr3_length: 21
clone_size: many
j_call: TRBJ2-4
v_call: TRBV2
d_call: -
cdr3_aa: CASSKKSPGLPAASAKNIQYF
cdr3_nt: TGTGCCAGCAGTAAAAAATCCCCGGGACTGCCAGCGGCCTCAGCCAAAAACATTCAGTACTTC

cdr3_length: 16
clone_size: many
j_call: TRBJ1-4
v_call: TRBV13
d_call: -
cdr3_aa: CASNYGHRDSGEKLFF
cdr3_nt: TGTGCCAGCAACTATGGGCACCGGGACTCTGGGGAAAAACTGTTTTTT

cdr3_length: 16
clone_size: -
j_call: TRBJ2-4
v_call: TRBV20-1
d_call: -
cdr3_aa: CSARRRGVTAKNIQYF
cdr3_nt: TGCAGTGCTAGAAGGAGGGGCGTAACAGCCAAAAACATTCAGTACTTC

cdr3_length: 13
clone_size: -
j_call: TRBJ2-3
v_call: TRBV7-2
d_call: -
cdr3_aa: CASSLSGRRAEDF
cdr3_nt: TGTGCCAGCAGCTTATCGGGGCGGCGGGCGGAGGATTTT

cdr3_length: 14
clone_size: many
j_call: TRBJ2-5
v_call: TRBV20-1
d_call: -
cdr3_aa: CSASQERHQETQYF
cdr3_nt: TGCAGTGCTAGCCAGGAGCGACACCAAGAGACCCAGTACTTC

cdr3_length: 15
clone_size: -
j_call: TRBJ1-2
v_call: TRBV20-1
d_call: TRBD1
cdr3_aa: CSARAISGTEPGYTF
cdr3_nt: TGCAGTGCTAGAGCCATTAGCGGGACAGAACCCGGCTACACCTTC

cdr3_length: 11
clone_size: few
j_call: TRBJ2-1
v_call: TRBV11-2
d_call: -
cdr3_aa: CASSDPKGQFF
cdr3_nt: TGTGCCAGCAGCGATCCTAAGGGGCAGTTCTTC

cdr3_length: 15
clone_size: many
j_call: TRBJ2-1
v_call: TRBV18
d_call: -
cdr3_aa: CASSPYRENYNEQFF
cdr3_nt: TGTGCCAGCTCACCATATAGGGAAAACTACAATGAGCAGTTCTTC

cdr3_length: 15
clone_size: -
j_call: TRBJ2-1
v_call: TRBV3-1
d_call: -
cdr3_aa: CASSPQGIRYNEQFF
cdr3_nt: TGTGCCAGCAGCCCACAAGGAATCAGGTACAATGAGCAGTTCTTC

cdr3_length: 15
clone_size: -
j_call: TRBJ1-3
v_call: TRBV10-3
d_call: TRBD1
cdr3_aa: CAISEGQDSGNTIYF
cdr3_nt: TGTGCCATCAGTGAGGGACAGGACTCTGGAAACACCATATATTTT

cdr3_length: 15
clone_size: medium-sized
j_call: TRBJ2-5
v_call: TRBV6-2/TRBV6-3
d_call: -
cdr3_aa: CASSYDDADQETQYF
cdr3_nt: TGTGCCAGCAGTTACGACGATGCCGACCAAGAGACCCAGTACTTC

cdr3_length: 18
clone_size: many
j_call: TRBJ2-1
v_call: TRBV10-2
d_call: -
cdr3_aa: CASRSGTFALSSYNEQFF
cdr3_nt: TGCGCCAGCAGATCCGGGACTTTTGCCTTGAGCTCCTACAATGAGCAGTTCTTC

cdr3_length: 15
clone_size: few
j_call: TRBJ2-1
v_call: TRBV5-1
d_call: -
cdr3_aa: CASSLEEALYNEQFF
cdr3_nt: TGCGCCAGCAGCTTGGAGGAAGCTTTATACAATGAGCAGTTCTTC

cdr3_length: 13
clone_size: few
j_call: TRBJ2-5
v_call: TRBV20-1
d_call: -
cdr3_aa: CSALPGPQKTQYF
cdr3_nt: TGCAGTGCTCTCCCGGGACCTCAGAAGACCCAGTACTTC

cdr3_length: 13
clone_size: many
j_call: TRBJ2-3
v_call: TRBV18
d_call: -
cdr3_aa: CASSPPPEDTQYF
cdr3_nt: TGTGCCAGCTCACCACCCCCGGAAGATACGCAGTATTTT

cdr3_length: 14
clone_size: few
j_call: TRBJ2-3
v_call: TRBV6-2/TRBV6-3
d_call: -
cdr3_aa: CASSYGRLRISQYF
cdr3_nt: TGTGCCAGCAGTTACGGCCGGCTTAGGATCTCGCAGTATTTT

cdr3_length: 14
clone_size: many
j_call: TRBJ2-7
v_call: TRBV7-6
d_call: TRBD2
cdr3_aa: CASSLAGGAGEQYF
cdr3_nt: TGTGCCAGCAGCTTAGCGGGAGGGGCGGGCGAGCAGTACTTC

cdr3_length: 18
clone_size: few
j_call: TRBJ2-1
v_call: TRBV14
d_call: TRBD2
cdr3_aa: CASSPGFGGRALNNEQFF
cdr3_nt: TGTGCCAGCAGCCCCGGGTTCGGGGGGAGGGCCCTCAACAATGAGCAGTTCTTC

cdr3_length: 16
clone_size: -
j_call: TRBJ2-1
v_call: TRBV20-1
d_call: TRBD2
cdr3_aa: CSAQSGGAGVSNEQFF
cdr3_nt: TGCAGTGCTCAGTCGGGTGGAGCGGGAGTTTCAAATGAGCAGTTCTTC

cdr3_length: 14
clone_size: many
j_call: TRBJ2-5
v_call: TRBV12-3/TRBV12-4
d_call: TRBD2
cdr3_aa: CASSPGGGQETQYF
cdr3_nt: TGTGCCAGCAGCCCCGGGGGGGGACAAGAGACCCAGTACTTC

cdr3_length: 16
clone_size: -
j_call: TRBJ2-3
v_call: TRBV2
d_call: TRBD2
cdr3_aa: CASRPGTSLSTVTQYF
cdr3_nt: TGTGCCAGCAGACCGGGGACTAGCCTCAGCACAGTTACGCAGTATTTT

cdr3_length: 14
clone_size: -
j_call: TRBJ2-7
v_call: TRBV2
d_call: TRBD2
cdr3_aa: CASREPGTRGEQYF
cdr3_nt: TGTGCCAGCAGAGAGCCCGGGACTAGGGGCGAGCAGTACTTC

cdr3_length: 16
clone_size: few
j_call: TRBJ2-1
v_call: TRBV7-8
d_call: TRBD2
cdr3_aa: CASSLEGTSGRNEQFF
cdr3_nt: TGTGCCAGCAGCTTAGAAGGGACTAGCGGGAGGAATGAGCAGTTCTTC

cdr3_length: 16
clone_size: many
j_call: TRBJ2-1
v_call: TRBV5-5
d_call: -
cdr3_aa: CASSLRWTDSYNEQFF
cdr3_nt: TGTGCCAGCAGCTTGAGGTGGACCGATTCCTACAATGAGCAGTTCTTC